These 17 T cell receptor beta chains originate from one sample sequenced in a study of blood T cell repertoires in COVID-19. The repertoire was sequenced with immunoSEQ multiplex PCR; TCRdb's copy has only in-frame clones and lacks some. The table records fewer than 450,000 clones, more than 85% of them present only once. The sequencing input was PBMCs or T cells enriched from blood (not recorded which). The receptors originated from a woman aged 30 to 39 who had recovered from COVID-19.

The V call is TRBV2, the J call TRBJ2-1; 8 positions match TRBD2. CDR3 length: 14 amino acids. J gave up 5 bases and V 8 bases, and 8 bases lay outside the gene matches. The germline gives CDR1 SNHLY, CDR2 FYNNEI. In nucleotides, the CDR3 is TGTGCCAGCCCCCAATTGCGGGGGGACAATGAGCAGTTCTTC. This translates into CASPQLRGDNEQFF.

Notes on this clone: This same CDR3 is encoded by further DNA sequences in the sample. V usage is TRBV5-5 and J usage is TRBJ2-7; D is perhaps TRBD2 (5 bases). The CDR3 extends over 14 amino acids. Germline CDR1 and CDR2: SGHKS and YYEKEE (reference sequence). V was trimmed by 0 bases and J by 1 base, leaving 8 bases between them. CDR3: CASSLVGRSYEQYF. The CDR3 nucleotides are TGTGCCAGCAGCTTGGTGGGGAGATCCTACGAGCAGTACTTC. The variable domain in full, with the rest retrieved from reference TRBV5-5 and TRBJ2-7, is DAGVTQSPTHLIKTRGQQVTLRCSPISGHKSVSWYQQVLGQGPQFIFQYYEKEERGRGNFPDRFSARQFPNYSSELNVNALLLGDSALYLCASSLVGRSYEQYFGPGTRLTVT.

The chain joins TRBV2 to TRBJ1-1, with D possibly TRBD1 on 6 matching bases. This CDR3 contains 15 residues. Trimming took off 6 bases at V and 1 base at J, with 15 bases between the two ends. CDR1 SNHLY and CDR2 FYNNEI come from the germline V gene. This CDR3 reads CASRYPGVGNTEAFF. The CDR3 nucleotides are TGTGCCAGCAGATATCCAGGGGTGGGGAACACTGAAGCTTTCTTT.

The J gene is TRBJ2-3, the V gene TRBV9, with 11 nucleotides matching TRBD1. With 4 bases clipped from V and 4 bases from J, the junction kept 8 bases outside the gene matches. In germline, CDR1 is SGDLS, CDR2 YYNGEE. CDR3 length: 16 residues. The CDR3 reads CASSLRGQGAADTQYF. The CDR3 nucleotides read TGTGCCAGCAGCCTGAGAGGACAGGGGGCCGCAGATACGCAGTATTTT.

Here the CDR3 reads CASSLDPGLPSTDTQYF. The CDR3 DNA follows: TGTGCCAGCAGCTTGGATCCGGGACTCCCAAGCACAGATACGCAGTATTTT. The genes are TRBV11-2 and TRBJ2-3; possibly TRBD2 for D (6 bases). The germline CDR1 and CDR2 sequences are SGHAT and FQNNGV. Trimming left V 3 bases short and J 0 bases short, with 16 bases between. The CDR3 has 17 residues.

This clone was seen more than once but under ten times. The chain recombines TRBV14 with TRBJ1-1; the D is unclear. With 0 bases removed from V and 10 bases from J, the gap between germline ends came to 21 bases. CDR3 length: 16 amino acids. Germline CDR1 reads SGHDN; CDR2 reads FVKESK. For the CDR3, the DNA is TGTGCCAGCAGCCAAGATAACTGGAACCCCCGGGAGGGAGCTTTCTTT. Translated, it gives CASSQDNWNPREGAFF.

The genes are TRBV27 and TRBJ1-1; D gene ambiguous. Germline CDR1 reads MNHEY; CDR2 reads SMNVEV (reference sequence). Trimming shortened V by 3 bases and J by 0 bases, and 8 bases separated the two germline ends. CDR3 length equals 14 residues. CDR3 amino acids: CASSLVDMNTEAFF. The DNA for the CDR3 is TGTGCCAGCAGTTTGGTAGATATGAACACTGAAGCTTTCTTT.

This clone was picked up a small number of times. V and J are TRBV7-2 and TRBJ1-2; maybe TRBD1 (6 bases). Germline-derived CDR1 and CDR2 are SGHTA and FQGNSA. Trimming left V 0 bases short and J 3 bases short, with 14 bases between. This CDR3 has 16 residues. CDR3 protein: CASSLARDTYDYGYTF. The CDR3 nucleotides are TGTGCCAGCAGCTTAGCCCGGGACACCTATGACTATGGCTACACCTTC.

The chain uses TRBV5-1 and TRBJ1-2; D ambiguous. CDR1 and CDR2 (germline): SGHRS, YFSETQ. The CDR3 runs 14 residues. Trimming cost V 1 base and J 6 bases, with 13 bases left between them. The CDR3 is CASSLYRKPHGYTF. In nucleotides, the CDR3 is TGCGCCAGCAGCTTGTATAGAAAACCTCATGGCTACACCTTC.

This chain uses TRBV5-1 with TRBJ1-2, with unresolved D. The CDR3 runs 15 residues. The V and J ends lost 0 bases and 0 bases respectively, with 9 bases between them. CDR1 and CDR2 (germline): SGHRS, YFSETQ. The CDR3 DNA is TGCGCCAGCAGCTTGGATTACATGACTAACTATGGCTACACCTTC. Translating it yields CASSLDYMTNYGYTF.

The chain links TRBV24-1 to TRBJ1-4; D may be TRBD1 (6 bases). The V end lost 4 bases, the J end lost 5 bases, and 16 bases lay between the germline ends. CDR1 and CDR2 (germline): KGHDR, SFDVKD. CDR3 length equals 16 residues. The CDR3 protein is CATSDSRTGTNEKLFF. Written as DNA, the CDR3 is TGTGCCACCAGTGACTCCCGTACAGGGACGAATGAAAAACTGTTTTTT.

The CDR3 reads CASSWDRGPNTEAFF. CDR3 nucleotides: TGCGCCAGCAGCTGGGACAGGGGGCCGAACACTGAAGCTTTCTTT. The chain combines TRBV5-1 with TRBJ1-1; TRBD1 aligns across 12 bases. V gave up 3 bases and J gave up 1 base; unmatched junction bases: 1. This CDR3 is 15 amino acids long. Germline CDR1 is SGHRS and CDR2 is YFSETQ. Variable domain in full (rest from reference TRBV5-1 and TRBJ1-1): KAGVTQTPRYLIKTRGQQVTLSCSPISGHRSVSWYQQTPGQGLQFLFEYFSETQRNKGNFPGRFSGRQFSNSRSEMNVSTLELGDSALYLCASSWDRGPNTEAFFGQGTRLTVV.

The chain has TRBV7-8 and TRBJ1-3; the D is unclear. The germline V gene encodes CDR1 SGHVS and CDR2 FQNEAQ. Trimming pared 5 bases from V and 0 bases from J, leaving 11 bases between. This CDR3 has 15 residues. CDR3 region: CASSVRVLSGNTIYF. The CDR3 DNA is TGTGCCAGCAGCGTACGGGTCCTCTCTGGAAACACCATATATTTT.

The genes are TRBV28 and TRBJ2-7, with a tentative D call TRBD2 (5 bases). The CDR3 is made up of 12 amino acids. Germline CDR1 and CDR2: MDHEN and SYDVKM. V dropped 3 bases and J dropped 9 bases, with 12 bases sitting between them. This CDR3 reads CASSLGEGGQYF. DNA of the CDR3: TGTGCCAGCAGTTTGGGTGAGGGCGGGCAGTACTTC.

The rearrangement joins TRBV7-2 to TRBJ1-2; no definite D call. Deletions cut 3 bases from V and 0 bases from J, with 8 bases between. Looked up from germline, CDR1 is SGHTA and CDR2 is FQGNSA. The CDR3 sequence is 14 residues long. Written as DNA, the CDR3 is TGTGCCAGCAGCTTGGAGGTCACTAACTATGGCTACACCTTC. It encodes CASSLEVTNYGYTF.

The rearrangement links TRBV3-1 (or the pseudogene TRBV3-2) to TRBJ1-2; 9 nucleotides match TRBD1. V gave up 1 base and J gave up 4 bases; unmatched junction bases: 10. Germline V gene lookup returns CDR1 LGHDT and CDR2 YNNKEL (reference sequence). The CDR3 runs 17 residues. The CDR3 coding sequence is TGTGCCAGCAGCCAAGGGGGTATGGACAGGGGCCTCTATGGCTACACCTTC. Protein sequence: CASSQGGMDRGLYGYTF.

The chain employs TRBV19 and TRBJ2-5; 9 bases match TRBD2. CDR3 length: 22 residues. Germline V lookup: CDR1 LNHDA, CDR2 SQIVND (reference sequence). J lost 0 bases, V lost 4 bases, and 24 bases had no gene match. The CDR3 reads CASSKLHFREGGAGGDQETQYF. The CDR3 nucleotides are TGTGCCAGTAGTAAACTACACTTCCGCGAGGGTGGAGCGGGGGGAGACCAAGAGACCCAGTACTTC.